This T cell receptor beta chain emerged from a study of cytomegalovirus exposure and HLA in healthy donors. The study, taken as a whole, reports: Cytomegalovirus status was reportedly diagnosed by the classifier with high sensitivity and specificity. There were about 160 TCR beta chains listed as cytomegalovirus-associated. First-cohort TCR clusters were later found to tend to co-occur in the 120 or so validation repertoires.

Regarding this clone: Antigen specificity is unknown.

While the first cohort had 650 to 850 subjects, the donors belonged to the separate validation cohort of 100 to 150 subjects. Measured with immunoSEQ multiplex PCR; TCRdb has only the in-frame clones, and not every one. The sample yields some 98,000 clones, roughly 87% seen once. The germline V and J ends were trimmed by 5 bases and 0 bases, with 11 bases remaining between them. The CDR3 spans 15 residues. Germline V lookup: CDR1 LGHNA, CDR2 YSLEER. The sequence was obtained from a woman aged 25 to 39 in good health and CMV-seronegative. This chain uses TRBV4-3 with TRBJ2-1; the D gene is possibly TRBD2 (6 bases). The sequencing sample was made of PBMCs. CDR3 sequence reads: CASSARGSSYNEQFF. In DNA form, the CDR3 reads TGCGCCAGCAGCGCGCGGGGTAGCTCCTACAATGAGCAGTTCTTC.